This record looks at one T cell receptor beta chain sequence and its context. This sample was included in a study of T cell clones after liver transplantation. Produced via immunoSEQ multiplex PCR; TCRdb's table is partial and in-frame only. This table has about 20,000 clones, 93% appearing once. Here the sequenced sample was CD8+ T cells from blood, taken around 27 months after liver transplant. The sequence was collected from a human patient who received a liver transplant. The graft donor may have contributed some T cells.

DNA for the CDR3: TGTGCCAGCAGCTTAGAAGGTTTGGCGGGAGGGACCTACGAGCAGTACTTC. Protein: CASSLEGLAGGTYEQYF. The V call is TRBV7-8, the J call TRBJ2-7, with 9 positions matching TRBD2. J lost 2 bases, V lost 1 base, and 9 bases had no gene match. The CDR3 has 17 amino acids. Germline V gives CDR1 SGHVS, CDR2 FQNEAQ.